Below are 30 T cell receptor beta chains sequenced from a single sample in a study of human T cells and chemical hapten exposure. TCRdb redid the calling of the RACE reads with MiXCR, one entry per CDR3 protein. The data contain 100,000 to 120,000 distinct CDR3 sequences, under 35% of them singletons. The sample's time point: patch test 3, about 24 weeks after DPC sensitization. This sample's treatment: therapeutic diphenylcyclopropenone sensitization with weekly scalp DPC. The source was whole blood, collected in connection with sensitization to the hapten diphenylcyclopropenone (DPC). The receptors were sampled from a man aged 35-49 years with alopecia areata. Some clones in this sample may be carry-over from other donors' samples.

This clonotype has a handful of counts. V and J are TRBV30 and TRBJ1-2; possible D gene TRBD1, 5 bases. Germline CDR1 and CDR2: GTSNPN and SVGIG (reference sequence). V lost 3 bases and J 4 bases, leaving 12 bases between the germline ends. This CDR3 comprises 13 residues. The CDR3 here is CAWRGPGIYGYTF. The CDR3 coding sequence is TGTGCCTGGAGGGGACCGGGGATCTATGGCTACACCTTC.

The chain links TRBV7-2 to TRBJ2-5, with no clear D. Trimming took 4 bases from V and 0 from J, leaving 12 bases between them. From germline, CDR1 is SGHTA and CDR2 FQGNSA. The CDR3 loop spans 15 amino acids. Here the CDR3 DNA reads TGTGCCAGCAGCTCCGACACGACGTACCAAGAGACCCAGTACTTC. Translation: CASSSDTTYQETQYF.

This chain links TRBV7-2 with TRBJ1-1, with D possibly matching TRBD1 (5 bases). The CDR3 sequence is 14 residues long. V shed 5 bases and J shed 2 bases, with 12 bases lying between them. Germline-derived CDR1 and CDR2 are SGHTA and FQGNSA. The DNA of the CDR3 is TGTGCCAGCAGCCCCCCAGGGATTAACACTGAAGCTTTCTTT. Translation gives CASSPPGINTEAFF.

This clonotype was seen just once. The V gene is TRBV3-1, the J gene TRBJ2-7, with 8 bases lining up with TRBD2. The CDR3 has 14 amino acids. The J segment lost 2 bases and the V segment lost 5 bases, leaving 5 bases of the junction unmatched. The V gene's germline CDR1 is LGHDT and CDR2 YNNKEL (reference sequence). The CDR3 region is CASSEGTRTYEQYF. CDR3 coding DNA: TGTGCCAGCAGCGAGGGGACTAGGACCTACGAGCAGTACTTC.

V usage is TRBV29-1 and J usage is TRBJ2-3; 9 bases are a match to TRBD1. Trimming cost V 6 bases and J 2 bases; bases outside gene matches: 6. CDR3 length: 14 residues. Germline V lookup: CDR1 SQVTM, CDR2 ANQGSEA. The CDR3 DNA reads TGCAGCGTAAGACGACAGGGGGACACAGATACGCAGTATTTT. This gives the protein CSVRRQGDTDTQYF.

This clonotype was seen only a few times. The V call is TRBV24-1, the J call TRBJ2-1; 11 bases are shared with TRBD2. The CDR3 consists of 15 residues. V shed 3 bases and J 9 bases; nucleotides not matched to a gene: 6. The V gene's germline CDR1 is KGHDR and CDR2 SFDVKD. The CDR3: CATSDVSGRGGEQFF. CDR3 sequence (DNA): TGTGCCACCAGTGATGTTAGCGGGAGGGGCGGTGAGCAGTTCTTC.

This clonotype occurred a few times. This sequence joins TRBV6-6 and TRBJ2-1, with no clear D. The germline V gene encodes CDR1 MNHNY and CDR2 SVGAGI (reference sequence). V was pared by 0 bases and J by 2 bases, with 8 bases between. The CDR3 runs 15 residues. CDR3 sequence: CASSYSDSTYNEQFF. The CDR3 bases are TGTGCCAGCAGTTACTCCGATAGTACCTACAATGAGCAGTTCTTC.

V and J are TRBV18 and TRBJ2-7; no clear D gene. The V and J ends lost 3 bases and 5 bases respectively, with 11 bases between them. The CDR3 is 13 amino acids. CDR1 KGHSH and CDR2 LQKENI come from the germline V gene. The CDR3 sequence is CASSPPGLNEQYV. Written as DNA, the CDR3 is TGTGCCAGCTCACCGCCCGGGCTGAACGAGCAGTACGTC.

This clonotype was picked up a small number of times. The V gene is TRBV4-1, the J gene TRBJ2-2; 7 bases are shared with TRBD1. The CDR3 covers 17 residues. V was pared by 3 bases and J by 0 bases, with 7 bases of the junction left unmatched. CDR1 is MGHRA and CDR2 is YSYEKL in the germline V gene. CDR3 DNA: TGCGCCAGCAGCCATACACCGGGACAGACGAACACCGGGGAGCTGTTTTTT. Amino acid sequence: CASSHTPGQTNTGELFF.

The CDR3 DNA sequence: TGCAGCGTTCAGGCCACCTACAATGAGCAGTTCTTC. Translating gives CSVQATYNEQFF. The chain combines TRBV29-1 with TRBJ2-1; no firm D call. Per germline, CDR1 SQVTM and CDR2 ANQGSEA. V shed 5 bases and J shed 2 bases, with 7 bases lying between them. This CDR3 has 12 amino acids.

This clonotype was seen a handful of times. The chain links TRBV29-1 to TRBJ2-1, with 10 bases aligning to TRBD2. Losses at the gene ends were 1 base for V and 9 bases for J; bases not matched to a gene: 9. This CDR3 region has 15 residues. Germline assignment: CDR1 SQVTM and CDR2 ANQGSEA. The CDR3 DNA sequence: TGCAGCGTTGAAGTCGGGGCTAGCGGGAGTGGTGAGCAGTTCTTC. Translation gives CSVEVGASGSGEQFF.

This clonotype was recorded a few times. V usage is TRBV3-1 and J usage is TRBJ1-5; 9 nucleotides align to TRBD1. Germline lookup yields CDR1 LGHDT and CDR2 YNNKEL (reference sequence). Losses at the gene ends were 5 bases for V and 6 bases for J; bases not matched to a gene: 8. The CDR3 extends over 15 amino acids. The CDR3 nucleotides are TGTGCCAGCAGCTATGAACAGGGGGCGGGTCAGCCCCAGCATTTT. Residues: CASSYEQGAGQPQHF.

In its sample, this clonotype was seen a few times. The rearrangement links TRBV20-1 to TRBJ2-7; no clear D gene. This CDR3 contains 12 residues. Deletions cut 6 bases from V and 2 bases from J, with 11 bases between. In germline, CDR1 is DFQATT, CDR2 SNEGSKA (reference sequence). The CDR3 DNA follows: TGCAGTGCGCGAAAGTGTACCTACGAGCAGTACGTC. Translated: CSARKCTYEQYV.

The chain links TRBV7-6 to TRBJ2-3, with no clear D. Germline values: CDR1 SGHVS, CDR2 FNYEAQ. Trimming left V 1 base short and J 2 bases short, with 10 bases between. The CDR3 is made up of 15 amino acids. CDR3 DNA sequence: TGTGCCAGCAGCTTAGGAAGCGCGTCCACAGATACGCAGTATTTT. It codes for CASSLGSASTDTQYF.

This clonotype was detected a few times. The rearrangement links TRBV12-3 or TRBV12-4 to TRBJ2-7; 7 bases fit TRBD1. This CDR3 is built from 12 residues. Germline trimming cut 5 bases from V and 6 bases from J; bases unmatched to any gene: 4. CDR3 protein: CASSDRVSEQYV. The CDR3 region has the DNA TGTGCCAGCAGTGACAGGGTCAGCGAGCAGTACGTC.

In its sample, this clonotype was seen a few times. This chain joins TRBV15 and TRBJ2-4, with D possibly TRBD1 on 6 matching bases. There are 16 residues in the CDR3. V lost 0 bases, J lost 8 bases, and 17 bases lay in between. CDR1 is LNHNV and CDR2 is YYDKDF in the germline V gene (reference sequence). CDR3 in DNA: TGTGCCACCAGCAGAGATCTAGGGAACAGGGCGGACATTCAGTACTTC. This gives the protein CATSRDLGNRADIQYF.

This clonotype was detected a few times. The chain combines TRBV20-1 with TRBJ2-7; possibly TRBD2 for D (6 bases). The CDR3 is 13 amino acids. The germline gives CDR1 DFQATT, CDR2 SNEGSKA (reference sequence). V was clipped by 6 bases and J by 2 bases, with 14 bases between them. The CDR3 sequence: CSAVGRQPYEQYF. CDR3 DNA sequence: TGCAGTGCCGTGGGGAGGCAGCCCTACGAGCAGTACTTC.

A few counts support this clonotype. The chain uses TRBV6-6 and TRBJ2-4; D is ambiguous. Trimming removed 11 bases from V and 0 bases from J, with 11 bases in between. Germline CDR1 reads MNHNY; CDR2 reads SVGAGI (reference sequence). This CDR3 has 13 residues. CDR3 region: CAPRRKAKNIQYF. The CDR3 bases are TGTGCCCCGCGCCGGAAAGCCAAAAACATTCAGTACTTC.

In its sample, this clonotype was seen a few times. This chain links TRBV6-5 with TRBJ2-3, with 9 bases fitting TRBD1. Germline CDR1 reads MNHEY; CDR2 reads SVGAGI. The CDR3 extends over 15 amino acids. Trimming removed 2 bases from V and 4 bases from J; junction bases left unmatched: 4. CDR3 sequence reads: CASSYETGGADTQYF. The CDR3 nucleotides read TGTGCCAGCAGTTACGAGACAGGGGGAGCAGATACGCAGTATTTT.

The gene calls are TRBV6-5 and TRBJ1-2, with unresolved D. The CDR3 is made up of 11 amino acids. Trimming removed 8 bases at V and 4 bases at J, with 8 bases between. Germline assignment: CDR1 MNHEY and CDR2 SVGAGI. In nucleotides, the CDR3 is TGTGCCAGCCGTGCAATCTATGGCTACACCTTC. The encoded protein is CASRAIYGYTF.

This clonotype turned up a few times. The chain has TRBV6-6 and TRBJ2-7; 9 bases agree with TRBD2. The V gene end was trimmed by 0 bases and the J gene end by 6 bases; junction bases not matched to a gene: 6. Germline values: CDR1 MNHNY, CDR2 SVGAGI (reference sequence). The CDR3 runs 15 residues. DNA for the CDR3: TGTGCCAGCAGTTACTCTAGCGGGAGAGTCGGCGAGCAGTACGTC. Amino acid sequence: CASSYSSGRVGEQYV.

The genes are TRBV19 and TRBJ2-5; the D gene is possibly TRBD2 (5 bases). CDR3 size: 17 residues. The V end lost 5 bases, the J end lost 1 base, and 20 bases lay between the germline ends. The V gene's germline CDR1 is LNHDA and CDR2 SQIVND (reference sequence). CDR3 region: CASSSTDPMRVQETQYF. CDR3 nucleotides: TGTGCCAGTAGTTCTACGGACCCGATGCGGGTCCAAGAGACCCAGTACTTC. Drawing the rest from reference TRBV19 and TRBJ2-5, the complete variable domain is DGGITQSPKYLFRKEGQNVTLSCEQNLNHDAMYWYRQDPGQGLRLIYYSQIVNDFQKGDIAEGYSVSREKKESFPLTVTSAQKNPTAFYLCASSSTDPMRVQETQYFGPGTRLLVL.

This clonotype was picked up a small number of times. V gene TRBV30 combines with J gene TRBJ2-3; 13 nucleotides match TRBD2. V trimming: 5 bases; J trimming: 4 bases; junction bases outside the gene matches: 9. This CDR3 contains 16 residues. Germline CDR1 reads GTSNPN; CDR2 reads SVGIG (reference sequence). The CDR3 DNA sequence: TGTGCCTGGCGCTGGACTAGCGGGAGAATCGCAGATACGCAGTATTTT. It codes for CAWRWTSGRIADTQYF.

The chain is built from TRBV20-1 and TRBJ2-7; the match to TRBD2 covers 8 bases. V lost 3 bases and J lost 3; bases outside the gene matches: 4. CDR1 DFQATT and CDR2 SNEGSKA come from the germline V gene (reference sequence). CDR3 length: 13 amino acids. CDR3 sequence: CSASGRAGYEQYF. For the CDR3, the DNA is TGCAGTGCTAGCGGGAGGGCCGGCTACGAGCAGTACTTC.

This clonotype was detected only a few times. The V gene is TRBV28, the J gene TRBJ2-7; D is perhaps TRBD1 (6 bases). V shed 3 bases and J shed 4 bases, with 19 bases lying between them. Germline loops: CDR1 MDHEN, CDR2 SYDVKM. This CDR3 has 16 residues. The CDR3 nucleotides read TGTGCCAGCAGTTTGCCAGGGGCCACGAGTATTTACGAGCAGTACTTC. It is translated as CASSLPGATSIYEQYF.

This clonotype was observed a handful of times. This chain connects TRBV6-6 to TRBJ1-5, with 7 nucleotides matching TRBD1. The germline V gene encodes CDR1 MNHNY and CDR2 SVGAGI (reference sequence). Losses at the gene ends were 6 bases for V and 4 bases for J; bases not matched to a gene: 9. This CDR3 comprises 15 residues. The CDR3 here is CASRDQTGSNQPQHF. Written as DNA, the CDR3 is TGTGCCAGCAGGGACCAGACAGGGTCAAATCAGCCCCAGCATTTT.

V gene TRBV10-3 combines with J gene TRBJ2-1, with D tentatively TRBD1 or TRBD2 (5 bases each). V was clipped by 4 bases and J by 8 bases, with 9 bases between them. The germline V gene has CDR1 ENHRY and CDR2 SYGVKD. The CDR3 length is 12 residues. The CDR3 nucleotides read TGTGCCATCAGTGGGGGGACCCATGAGCAGTTCTTC. Protein: CAISGGTHEQFF.

The V gene is TRBV24-1, the J gene TRBJ2-2, with TRBD1 matching 8 bases. CDR1 is KGHDR, CDR2 SFDVKD, per germline. V was clipped by 6 bases and J by 7 bases; unmatched bases: 9. The CDR3 extends over 15 amino acids. This chain's CDR3 is CATSNPGQADGELFF. The CDR3, as DNA: TGTGCCACCAGTAACCCGGGACAGGCAGACGGGGAGCTGTTTTTT.

The rearrangement links TRBV20-1 to TRBJ2-7, with a tentative D call TRBD2 (6 bases). Trimming shortened V by 5 bases and J by 2 bases, and 16 bases separated the two germline ends. Germline V gene sequence: CDR1 DFQATT, CDR2 SNEGSKA (reference sequence). This CDR3 is built from 14 residues. The CDR3 DNA sequence: TGCAGTGCTCTGAACCGGGACTGGACCTACGAGCAGTACTTC. Its translation is CSALNRDWTYEQYF.

This clonotype was seen only a few times. The genes are TRBV12-3 or TRBV12-4 and TRBJ2-5; possible D gene TRBD1, 6 bases. The CDR3 length is 15 residues. V was trimmed by 6 bases and J by 2 bases, leaving 16 bases between them. CDR3 sequence (DNA): TGTGCCAGCAGCCGCGGACAGACTACTCAAGAGACCCAGTACTTC. The encoded protein is CASSRGQTTQETQYF.